The rows below give T cell receptor beta chains drawn from one sample of a study of T cell repertoires in cytomegalovirus infection. Via MiXCR, TCRdb re-called the reads, giving one row per CDR3 protein. The sample lists under 850,000 distinct CDR3 sequences; under 40% were seen once. Sequencing was carried out using PBMCs. These receptors all come from a human donor in good health (CMV status not recorded). Some clones in this sample may be carry-over from other donors' samples. The CDR3 runs from the conserved cysteine through the conserved F or W. Fields, in order: D gene, V gene, clone size, J gene, CDR3 DNA, CDR3 protein. The D gene is left open where the match is weak. Rows may omit the clone size; those that give it use once, few, many or a size class.

>.|TRBV11-2|.|TRBJ1-2
TGTGCCAGCAGCTTATCTTCCGGTATAGCGACTAACTATGGCTACACCTTC
CASSLSSGIATNYGYTF
>TRBD1|TRBV28|.|TRBJ1-5
TGTGCCAGCAGTTATGCGGACAGGTTCAATCAGCCCCAGCATTTT
CASSYADRFNQPQHF
>TRBD1|TRBV28|few|TRBJ2-7
TGTGCCAGCAGTTCCCTCGGGACAGGGATCCACGAGCAGTACTTC
CASSSLGTGIHEQYF
>TRBD1|TRBV20-1|few|TRBJ1-5
TGCAGTGCTCCCGTCCTCCCGGGACAGGGGGCAGGTCAGCCCCAGCATTTT
CSAPVLPGQGAGQPQHF
>.|TRBV6-5|few|TRBJ1-1
TGTGCCAGCAGTTCTGACCGCCGTTCCCAGGGTTCCACTGAAGCTTTCTTT
CASSSDRRSQGSTEAFF
>TRBD2|TRBV7-2|.|TRBJ2-5
TGTGCCAGCAGCTTAGGCCATCTTGGAGCGGGACTAGGAGAGACCCAGTACTTC
CASSLGHLGAGLGETQYF
>TRBD2|TRBV20-1|.|TRBJ2-1
TGCAGTGTTCTTCCAATCAGCGGGAGGGTTAATGAGCAGTTCTTC
CSVLPISGRVNEQFF
>.|TRBV19|many|TRBJ2-1
TGTGCCAGTACCTCGGACAGCTCCTACAATGAGCAGTTCTTC
CASTSDSSYNEQFF
>.|TRBV27|few|TRBJ1-6
TGTGCCAGCAGTCCCCAGATGGGGACCTTAAATTCACCCCTCCACTTT
CASSPQMGTLNSPLHF
>TRBD2|TRBV7-6|few|TRBJ2-1
TGTGCCAGCAGCTTAGCTCCGGCGGGAGGGAAAGGGTCCTACAATGAGCAGTTCTTC
CASSLAPAGGKGSYNEQFF
>TRBD1|TRBV28|.|TRBJ1-4
TGTGCCAGCAGTACAGGGGGCGATGAAAAACTGTTTTTT
CASSTGGDEKLFF
>TRBD2|TRBV6-1|few|TRBJ2-5
TGTGCCAGCAGGAAAGCGGGGTTAGAGACCCAGTACTTC
CASRKAGLETQYF
>.|TRBV7-9|.|TRBJ1-5
TGTGCCAGCAGCTTACTGTCTCCGGAGGGGAATCAGCCCCAGCATTTT
CASSLLSPEGNQPQHF
>TRBD2|TRBV20-1|.|TRBJ2-7
TGCAGTGCTAGAACCCCGGGCGGGAGGGCCGGCGAGCAGTACTTC
CSARTPGGRAGEQYF
>TRBD1|TRBV12-3/TRBV12-4|.|TRBJ1-2
TGTGCCAGCATCCTGAGGGGACAGGGGGCGGCTAACTATGGCTACACCTTC
CASILRGQGAANYGYTF
>.|TRBV5-6|.|TRBJ2-3
TGTGCCAGCAGCTTGGCTGAGTTTGGTACGCAGTATTTT
CASSLAEFGTQYF
>TRBD2|TRBV19|.|TRBJ2-1
TGTGCCAGTCGCCGGGACTATGCCTTAGGGGAGCAGTTCTTC
CASRRDYALGEQFF
>TRBD2|TRBV20-1|many|TRBJ2-7
TGCAGTGCTAGAGATTGGACTAGCGTGACCTCCTACGAGCAGTACTTC
CSARDWTSVTSYEQYF
>TRBD1|TRBV7-9|.|TRBJ1-5
TGTGCCAGCAGCCGAGAGACAGGGGGCAGTGAGCCCCAGCATTTT
CASSRETGGSEPQHF
>.|TRBV5-1|few|TRBJ2-2
TGCGCCAGCAGCTCCGACCCCGTGGCCACCGGGGAGCTGTTTTTT
CASSSDPVATGELFF
>TRBD2|TRBV28|.|TRBJ2-7
TGTGCCAGCAGGACGGGACTAGCGGTATACGAGCAGTACTTC
CASRTGLAVYEQYF
>TRBD1|TRBV11-1|.|TRBJ2-7
TGTGCCAGCAGCACGACAGGGCGCGAGCAGTACTTC
CASSTTGREQYF
>.|TRBV7-9|.|TRBJ1-1
TGTGCCAGCAGCTCTACACAGGGTAACACTGAAGCTTTCTTT
CASSSTQGNTEAFF
>.|TRBV7-9|.|TRBJ2-1
TGTGCCAGCAGCTTAATAGGTATGATGGCCAATGAGCAGTTCTTC
CASSLIGMMANEQFF
>TRBD1|TRBV4-1|.|TRBJ1-1
TGCGCCAGCAGCCAGTTGGTTCGGACAGGGCGAACCAACACTGAAGCTTTCTTT
CASSQLVRTGRTNTEAFF
>TRBD2|TRBV27|many|TRBJ2-3
TGTGCCAGCAGTTGGGGAGGGGCTGGCACAGATACGCAGTATTTT
CASSWGGAGTDTQYF
>TRBD1|TRBV7-6|.|TRBJ2-3
TGTGCCAGCAGCTTAGGGGGGACAGTCACAGATACGCAGTATTTT
CASSLGGTVTDTQYF
>.|TRBV27|.|TRBJ2-7
TGTGCCAGCAGCCCTGCTGCATCCCTGGGAGTGGTGGTGCAGTACTTC
CASSPAASLGVVVQYF
>TRBD2|TRBV7-2|many|TRBJ2-3
TGTGCCAGCAGCACCACTAGCGGGAGGGCACCAGATACGCAGTATTTT
CASSTTSGRAPDTQYF
>.|TRBV4-1|few|TRBJ1-1
TGCGCCAGCAGCCAAGCGGACTGGGAGTGGGCTTTCTTT
CASSQADWEWAFF
>.|TRBV28|.|TRBJ2-5
TGTGCCAGCAGTCCTGCGCGGGACAGACTGCGAGAGACCCAGTACTTC
CASSPARDRLRETQYF
>.|TRBV4-1|.|TRBJ2-5
TGCGCCAGCAGCCAAGGTTGGAGGGCAGCTCAAGAGACCCAGTACTTC
CASSQGWRAAQETQYF
>.|TRBV10-3|many|TRBJ2-1
TGTGCCATTCGGGACTCCCTCTACAATGAGCAGTTCTTC
CAIRDSLYNEQFF
>TRBD1|TRBV25-1|few|TRBJ2-7
TGTGCCAGCAGTGTGCCGGGACAGGGTGAGCAGTACTTC
CASSVPGQGEQYF
>.|TRBV7-2|many|TRBJ2-1
TGTGCCAGCAGTTTGGACAATGAGCAGTTCTTC
CASSLDNEQFF
>.|TRBV27|.|TRBJ1-4
TGTGCCAGCAGTTTGTCCGGTTGGGCTAATGAAAAACTGTTTTTT
CASSLSGWANEKLFF
>.|TRBV7-2|many|TRBJ1-6
TGTGCCAGCAGCTCAAACCCAGCGTCACCCCTCCACTTT
CASSSNPASPLHF
>.|TRBV5-1|.|TRBJ2-5
TGCGCCAGCAGCCATCGCGATGGGGGGGAGACCCAGTACTTC
CASSHRDGGETQYF
>.|TRBV12-3/TRBV12-4|few|TRBJ2-4
TGTGCCAGCAGTTTAAGAACCGGGACAGCCAAAAACATTCAGTACTTC
CASSLRTGTAKNIQYF
>TRBD2|TRBV24-1|few|TRBJ2-1
TGTGCCACCAGTGATCTTTGGACTAGCGGGAGAGGTGAGCAGTTCTTC
CATSDLWTSGRGEQFF